This T cell receptor (beta chain) was sequenced during a study of CD8+ T cells in alopecia areata. A word on this clone: Its target is not known.

General observations from the study: Affected lesional scalp, above all in alopecia totalis/universalis, was more clonal than normal scalp.

Extracted RNA was reverse transcribed into cDNA, the sequencing template. This table comes from immunoSEQ multiplex PCR, and its TCRdb copy is limited to in-frame clones, with some not included. Of about 150,000 clones in the sample, under 60% were seen once. The input for sequencing was CD8+ T cells sorted from blood, taken at week 0. The sequence came from a human donor with alopecia areata.

This CDR3 reads CASSWGQGSGANVLTF. DNA of the CDR3: TGTGCCAGCAGTTGGGGACAGGGATCTGGGGCCAACGTCCTGACTTTC. V is TRBV2 and J is TRBJ2-6; TRBD1 aligns across 9 bases. CDR1 and CDR2 (germline): SNHLY, FYNNEI. V trimming: 5 bases; J trimming: 1 base; junction bases outside the gene matches: 3. The CDR3 consists of 16 residues.